These 4 T cell receptor beta chains share one sample of origin, sequenced in a study of blood T cell repertoires in COVID-19. Profiled with immunoSEQ multiplex PCR; TCRdb holds only in-frame clones, not every one. The data hold almost 250,000 clones, with about 89% observed a single time. Source material: PBMCs or T cells enriched from blood (not recorded which). These receptors came from a woman aged 25 to 45 who had recovered from COVID-19.

Concerning this clone itself: Other DNA sequences in the same sample also yield this CDR3. The chain combines TRBV19 with TRBJ2-2, with 11 positions matching TRBD1. The germline gives CDR1 LNHDA, CDR2 SQIVND (reference sequence). Trimming took 5 bases from V and 5 from J; bases not matched to a gene: 4. The CDR3 has 15 residues. The CDR3 is CASSPGTGGTGELFF. DNA of the CDR3: TGTGCCAGTAGTCCCGGGACAGGGGGTACCGGGGAGCTGTTTTTT.

J is TRBJ2-1 and V is TRBV20-1, with D unresolved. This CDR3 comprises 11 residues. CDR1 and CDR2 from the germline V gene are DFQATT and SNEGSKA (reference sequence). The CDR3 here is CSKAFYNEQFF. The CDR3 bases are TGCTCTAAAGCATTCTACAATGAGCAGTTCTTC.

The chain combines TRBV3-1 (or the pseudogene TRBV3-2) with TRBJ1-2; perhaps TRBD1 as D (5 bases). Looked up from germline, CDR1 is LGHDT and CDR2 is YNNKEL (reference sequence). Trimming shortened V by 1 base and J by 4 bases, and 7 bases separated the two germline ends. The CDR3 contains 13 residues. The CDR3, as DNA: TGTGCCAGCAGCCAAGTAAGGGGCTATGGCTACACCTTC. Amino acid sequence: CASSQVRGYGYTF.

The V and J genes are TRBV28 and TRBJ1-6, with 7 bases matching TRBD1. Germline V CDR1 and CDR2: MDHEN, SYDVKM. V was clipped by 5 bases and J by 0 bases; unmatched bases: 4. This CDR3 region has 16 residues. The CDR3 region has the DNA TGTGCCAGCAGTCGGACAGGCAGCTCCTATAATTCACCCCTCCACTTT. This codes for CASSRTGSSYNSPLHF.